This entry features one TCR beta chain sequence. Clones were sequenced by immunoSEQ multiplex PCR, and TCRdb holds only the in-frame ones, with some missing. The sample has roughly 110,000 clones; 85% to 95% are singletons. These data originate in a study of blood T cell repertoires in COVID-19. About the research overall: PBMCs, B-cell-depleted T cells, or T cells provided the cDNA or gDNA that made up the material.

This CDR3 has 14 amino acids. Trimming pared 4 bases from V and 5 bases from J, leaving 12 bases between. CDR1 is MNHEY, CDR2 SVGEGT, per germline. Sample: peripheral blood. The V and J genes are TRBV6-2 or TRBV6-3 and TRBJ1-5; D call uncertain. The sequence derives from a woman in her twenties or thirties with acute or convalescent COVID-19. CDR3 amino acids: CASSFLSSDQPQHF. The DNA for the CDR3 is TGTGCCAGCAGTTTTCTTTCAAGCGATCAGCCCCAGCATTTT.